This TCR beta chain was profiled in a study of cytomegalovirus exposure and HLA in healthy donors. A word on this clone: The antigen is undetermined.

Use of 60 Vbeta and 13 Jbeta primers characterized the PCR. Sequenced by immunoSEQ multiplex PCR; TCRdb stores in-frame clones only, minus some. The sample lists 120,000 to 150,000 clones, around 72% occurring once. The study's findings and limits: Later findings reportedly placed an Asian-associated ancestry cluster below the roughly 700-donor mean for N-insertions. Across donors, presence/absence analyses took sequencing depth to be roughly uniform. With further analysis later on, most CMV-associated TCR beta chains appeared HLA-restricted. Reportedly, diagnosis of cytomegalovirus status by the classifier showed high specificity and sensitivity.

Trimming removed 0 bases from V and 3 bases from J; junction bases left unmatched: 2. Germline lookup yields CDR1 LGHNA and CDR2 YSLEER. The CDR3 has 15 residues. This rearrangement joins TRBV4-3 to TRBJ2-1, with 7 positions matching TRBD1. The sample was PBMCs. The receptor was derived from a man aged 40-49 years in good health and CMV-seronegative. CDR3: CASSQEDRIYNEQFF. Written as DNA, the CDR3 is TGCGCCAGCAGCCAAGAGGACAGGATCTACAATGAGCAGTTCTTC.